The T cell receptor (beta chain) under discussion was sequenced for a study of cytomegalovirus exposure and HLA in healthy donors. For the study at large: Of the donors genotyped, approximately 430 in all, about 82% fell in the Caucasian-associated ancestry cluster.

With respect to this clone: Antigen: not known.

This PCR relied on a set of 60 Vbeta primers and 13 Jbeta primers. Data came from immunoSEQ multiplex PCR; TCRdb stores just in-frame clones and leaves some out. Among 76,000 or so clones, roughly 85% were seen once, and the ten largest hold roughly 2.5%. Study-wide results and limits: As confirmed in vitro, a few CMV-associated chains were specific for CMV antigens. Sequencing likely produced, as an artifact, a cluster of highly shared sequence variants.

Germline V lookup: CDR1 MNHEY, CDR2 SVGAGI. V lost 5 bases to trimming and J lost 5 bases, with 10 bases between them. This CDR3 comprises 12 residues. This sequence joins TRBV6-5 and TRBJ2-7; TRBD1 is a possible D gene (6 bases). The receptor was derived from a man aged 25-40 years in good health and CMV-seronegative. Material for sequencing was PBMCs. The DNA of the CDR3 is TGTGCCAGCAGTCCCAGGGGCCACGAGCAGTACTTC. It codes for CASSPRGHEQYF.